The present T cell receptor (beta chain) was sequenced within a study of blood T cell repertoires in COVID-19. Clones were read by immunoSEQ multiplex PCR, and TCRdb kept only the in-frame ones, dropping some. Here the sample spans around 200,000 clones, around 87% being singletons. With V trimmed by 6 bases and J by 3 bases, 9 bases remained unmatched. There are 15 residues in the CDR3. Germline V gene data show CDR1 as SGHAT and CDR2 as FQNNGV. Sequencing was carried out using peripheral blood. The chain has TRBV11-2 and TRBJ2-7; 9 bases fit TRBD2. The clonotype was recovered from a man between 40 and 49 years old with active or convalescent COVID-19. The CDR3 DNA sequence: TGTGCCAGCAGAAAATTAGCGGGGGTGGACTACGAGCAGTACTTC. Residues: CASRKLAGVDYEQYF.